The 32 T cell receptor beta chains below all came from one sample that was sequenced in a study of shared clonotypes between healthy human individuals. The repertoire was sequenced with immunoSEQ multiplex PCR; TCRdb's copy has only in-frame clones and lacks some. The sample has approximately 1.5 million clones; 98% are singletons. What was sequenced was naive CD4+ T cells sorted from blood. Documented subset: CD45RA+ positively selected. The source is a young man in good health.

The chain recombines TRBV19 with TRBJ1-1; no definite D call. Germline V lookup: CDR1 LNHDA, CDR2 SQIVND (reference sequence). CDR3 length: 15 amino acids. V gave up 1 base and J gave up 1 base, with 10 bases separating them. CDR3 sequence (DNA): TGTGCCAGTAGTATAGGAACAGCCCGGAACACTGAAGCTTTCTTT. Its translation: CASSIGTARNTEAFF.

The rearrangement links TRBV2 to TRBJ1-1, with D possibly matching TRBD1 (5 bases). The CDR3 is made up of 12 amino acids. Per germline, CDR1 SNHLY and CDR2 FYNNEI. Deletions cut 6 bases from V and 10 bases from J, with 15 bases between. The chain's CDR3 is CASRRDGTAAFF. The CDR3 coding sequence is TGTGCCAGCAGACGGGACGGAACAGCAGCTTTCTTT.

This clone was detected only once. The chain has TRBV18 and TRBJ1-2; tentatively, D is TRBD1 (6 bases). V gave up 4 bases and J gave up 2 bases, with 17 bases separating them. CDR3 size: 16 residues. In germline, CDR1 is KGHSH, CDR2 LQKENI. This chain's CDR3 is CASSQSRQALNYGYTF. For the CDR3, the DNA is TGTGCCAGCTCACAGAGCAGACAGGCCTTAAACTATGGCTACACCTTC.

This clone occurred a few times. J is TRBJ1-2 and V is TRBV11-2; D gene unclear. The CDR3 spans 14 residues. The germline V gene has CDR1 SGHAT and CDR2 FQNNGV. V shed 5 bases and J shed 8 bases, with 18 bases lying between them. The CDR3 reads CASSLSVAVHGYTF. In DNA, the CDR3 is TGTGCCAGCAGCCTATCGGTGGCCGTGCACGGCTACACCTTC.

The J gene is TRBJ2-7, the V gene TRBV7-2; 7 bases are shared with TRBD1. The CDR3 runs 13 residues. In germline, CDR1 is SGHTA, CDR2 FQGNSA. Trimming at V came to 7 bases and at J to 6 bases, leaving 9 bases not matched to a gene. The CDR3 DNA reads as TGTGCCAGCAACGACAGGGTACGGGTCGAGCAGTACTTC. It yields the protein CASNDRVRVEQYF. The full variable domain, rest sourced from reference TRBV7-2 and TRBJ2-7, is GAGVSQSPSNKVTEKGKDVELRCDPISGHTALYWYRQSLGQGLEFLIYFQGNSAPDKSGLPSDRFSAERTGGSVSTLTIQRTQQEDSAVYLCASNDRVRVEQYFGPGTRLTVT.

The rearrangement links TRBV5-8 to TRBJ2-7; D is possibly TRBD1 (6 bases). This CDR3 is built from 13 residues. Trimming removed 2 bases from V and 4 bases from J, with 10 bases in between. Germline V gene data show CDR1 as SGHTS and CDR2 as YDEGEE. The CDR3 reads CASSLDRRYEQYF. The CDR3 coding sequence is TGTGCCAGCAGCTTAGACAGGAGATACGAGCAGTACTTC.

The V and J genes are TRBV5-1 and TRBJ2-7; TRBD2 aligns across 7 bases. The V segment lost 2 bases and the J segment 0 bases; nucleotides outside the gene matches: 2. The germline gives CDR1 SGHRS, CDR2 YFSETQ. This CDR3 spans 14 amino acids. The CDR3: CASSFTSDSYEQYF. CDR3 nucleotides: TGCGCCAGCAGCTTTACTAGCGACTCCTACGAGCAGTACTTC.

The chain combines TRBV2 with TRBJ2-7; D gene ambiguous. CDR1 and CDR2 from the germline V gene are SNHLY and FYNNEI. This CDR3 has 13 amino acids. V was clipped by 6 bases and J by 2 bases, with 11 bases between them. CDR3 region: CASREIVPYEQYF. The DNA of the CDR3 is TGTGCCAGCAGAGAGATAGTACCCTACGAGCAGTACTTC.

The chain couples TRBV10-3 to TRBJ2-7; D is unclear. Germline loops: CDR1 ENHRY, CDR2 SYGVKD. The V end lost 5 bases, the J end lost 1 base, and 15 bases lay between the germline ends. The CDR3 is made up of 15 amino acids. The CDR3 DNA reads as TGTGCCATCAGTAACTCCAATTCAGGATCCTACGAGCAGTACTTC. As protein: CAISNSNSGSYEQYF.

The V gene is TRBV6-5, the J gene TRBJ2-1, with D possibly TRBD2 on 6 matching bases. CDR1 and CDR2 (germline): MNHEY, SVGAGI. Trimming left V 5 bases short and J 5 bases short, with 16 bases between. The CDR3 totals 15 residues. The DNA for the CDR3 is TGTGCCAGCAGTCCCCAGCGGGTGGGGCACAATGAGCAGTTCTTC. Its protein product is CASSPQRVGHNEQFF.

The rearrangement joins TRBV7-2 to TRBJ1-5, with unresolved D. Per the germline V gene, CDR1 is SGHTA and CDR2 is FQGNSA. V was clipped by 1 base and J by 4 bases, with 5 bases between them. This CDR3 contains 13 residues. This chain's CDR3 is CASSLEYNQPQHF. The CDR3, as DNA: TGTGCCAGCAGCTTAGAGTATAATCAGCCCCAGCATTTT.

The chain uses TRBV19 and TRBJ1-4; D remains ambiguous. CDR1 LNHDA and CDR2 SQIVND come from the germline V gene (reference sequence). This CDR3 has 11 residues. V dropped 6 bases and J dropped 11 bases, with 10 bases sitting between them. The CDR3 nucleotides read TGTGCCAGTAGAGAAAGGATCAAACTGTTTTTT. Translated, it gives CASRERIKLFF. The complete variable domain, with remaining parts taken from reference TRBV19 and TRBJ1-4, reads DGGITQSPKYLFRKEGQNVTLSCEQNLNHDAMYWYRQDPGQGLRLIYYSQIVNDFQKGDIAEGYSVSREKKESFPLTVTSAQKNPTAFYLCASRERIKLFFGSGTQLSVL.

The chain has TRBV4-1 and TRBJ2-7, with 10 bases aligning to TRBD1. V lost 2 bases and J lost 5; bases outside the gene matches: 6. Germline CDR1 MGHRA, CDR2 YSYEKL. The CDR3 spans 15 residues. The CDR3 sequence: CASSQLLGTGDEQYF. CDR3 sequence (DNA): TGCGCCAGCAGCCAACTTCTCGGGACAGGGGACGAGCAGTACTTC.

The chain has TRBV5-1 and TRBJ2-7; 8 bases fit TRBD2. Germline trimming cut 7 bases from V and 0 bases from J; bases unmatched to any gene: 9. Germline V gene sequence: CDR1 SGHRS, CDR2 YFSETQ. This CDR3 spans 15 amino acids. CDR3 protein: CASSSSGPSSYEQYF. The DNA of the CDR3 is TGCGCCAGCTCGTCTAGCGGGCCAAGCTCCTACGAGCAGTACTTC.

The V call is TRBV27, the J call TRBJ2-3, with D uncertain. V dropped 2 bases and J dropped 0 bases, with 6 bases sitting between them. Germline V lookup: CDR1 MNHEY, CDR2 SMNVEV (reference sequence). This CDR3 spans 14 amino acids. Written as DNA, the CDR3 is TGTGCCAGCAGTTTAGGGGATAGCACAGATACGCAGTATTTT. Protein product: CASSLGDSTDTQYF.

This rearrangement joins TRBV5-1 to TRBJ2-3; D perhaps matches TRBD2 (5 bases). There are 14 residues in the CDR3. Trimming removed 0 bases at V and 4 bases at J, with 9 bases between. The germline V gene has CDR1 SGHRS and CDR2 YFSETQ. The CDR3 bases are TGCGCCAGCAGCTTGGGGCGGGTATCAGATACGCAGTATTTT. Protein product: CASSLGRVSDTQYF.

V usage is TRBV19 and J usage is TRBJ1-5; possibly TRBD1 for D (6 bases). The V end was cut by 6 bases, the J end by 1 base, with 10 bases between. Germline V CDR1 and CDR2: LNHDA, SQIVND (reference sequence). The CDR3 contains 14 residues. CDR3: CASSDQGSNQPQHF. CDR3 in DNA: TGTGCCAGTAGCGATCAGGGGAGCAATCAGCCCCAGCATTTT. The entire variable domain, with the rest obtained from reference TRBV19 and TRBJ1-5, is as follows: DGGITQSPKYLFRKEGQNVTLSCEQNLNHDAMYWYRQDPGQGLRLIYYSQIVNDFQKGDIAEGYSVSREKKESFPLTVTSAQKNPTAFYLCASSDQGSNQPQHFGDGTRLSIL.

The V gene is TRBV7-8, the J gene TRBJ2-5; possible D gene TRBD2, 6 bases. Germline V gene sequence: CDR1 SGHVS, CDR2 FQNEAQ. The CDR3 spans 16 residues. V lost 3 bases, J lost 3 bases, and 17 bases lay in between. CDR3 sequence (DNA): TGTGCCAGCAGCTTGACTCCCGGGACTCAGAAAGAGACCCAGTACTTC. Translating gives CASSLTPGTQKETQYF.

The CDR3 region is CASSSRTGGSTDTQYF. DNA of the CDR3: TGTGCCAGCAGCTCCCGGACAGGGGGGAGCACAGATACGCAGTATTTT. The rearrangement links TRBV7-2 to TRBJ2-3, with TRBD1 identical over 10 bases. Germline assignment: CDR1 SGHTA and CDR2 FQGNSA. This CDR3 has 16 residues. The junction had 4 bases not matched to a gene; V was cut back by 4 bases and J by 0 bases.

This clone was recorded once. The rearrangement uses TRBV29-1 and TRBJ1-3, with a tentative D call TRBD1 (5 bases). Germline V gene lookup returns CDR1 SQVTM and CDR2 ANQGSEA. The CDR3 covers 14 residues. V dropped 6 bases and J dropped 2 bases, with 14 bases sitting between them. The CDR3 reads CSVSQAGAGNTIYF. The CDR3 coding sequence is TGCAGCGTATCCCAGGCGGGGGCTGGAAACACCATATATTTT.

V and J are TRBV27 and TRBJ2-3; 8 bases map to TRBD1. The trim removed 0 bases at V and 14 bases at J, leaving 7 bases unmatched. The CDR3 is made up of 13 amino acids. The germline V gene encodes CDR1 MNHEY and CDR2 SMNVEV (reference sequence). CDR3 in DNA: TGTGCCAGCAGTTTATCTCGACAGGGGTGGTGGTATTTT. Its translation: CASSLSRQGWWYF.

The CDR3 is CASSLGWGAVYEQYF. CDR3 bases: TGCGCCAGCAGCTTGGGTTGGGGGGCGGTCTACGAGCAGTACTTC. This rearrangement joins TRBV5-1 to TRBJ2-7, with D perhaps matching TRBD1 or TRBD2 (6 bases each). This CDR3 is built from 15 residues. CDR1 and CDR2 (germline): SGHRS, YFSETQ. Trimming shortened V by 0 bases and J by 3 bases, and 13 bases separated the two germline ends.

CDR3: CASGETYEQYF. The CDR3 bases are TGTGCCTCTGGGGAGACCTACGAGCAGTACTTC. V gene TRBV19 combines with J gene TRBJ2-7; maybe TRBD2 (5 bases). Germline V gives CDR1 LNHDA, CDR2 SQIVND (reference sequence). Trimming removed 11 bases from V and 2 bases from J, with 10 bases in between. The CDR3 consists of 11 residues.

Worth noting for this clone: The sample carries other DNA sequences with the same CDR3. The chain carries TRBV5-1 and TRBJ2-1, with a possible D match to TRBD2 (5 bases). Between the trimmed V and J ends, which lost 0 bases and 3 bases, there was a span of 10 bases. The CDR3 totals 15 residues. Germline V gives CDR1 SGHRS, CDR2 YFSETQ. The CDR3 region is CASSLVSGIYNEQFF. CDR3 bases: TGCGCCAGCAGCTTGGTCAGCGGTATCTACAATGAGCAGTTCTTC.

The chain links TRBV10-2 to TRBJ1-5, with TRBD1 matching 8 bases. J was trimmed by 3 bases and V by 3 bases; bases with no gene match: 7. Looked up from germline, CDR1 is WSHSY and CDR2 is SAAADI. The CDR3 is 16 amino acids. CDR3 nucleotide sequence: TGCGCCAGCAGTGATCCGGCAGGGGGCCTCAATCAGCCCCAGCATTTT. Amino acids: CASSDPAGGLNQPQHF.

For the CDR3, the DNA is TGTGCCAGCAGTACCCGGGACAGGAACTACGAGCAGTACTTC. Translated, it gives CASSTRDRNYEQYF. The genes are TRBV27 and TRBJ2-7; 8 bases fit TRBD1. This CDR3 region has 14 residues. V lost 5 bases to trimming and J lost 3 bases; unmatched junction nucleotides: 6. CDR1 MNHEY and CDR2 SMNVEV come from the germline V gene (reference sequence).

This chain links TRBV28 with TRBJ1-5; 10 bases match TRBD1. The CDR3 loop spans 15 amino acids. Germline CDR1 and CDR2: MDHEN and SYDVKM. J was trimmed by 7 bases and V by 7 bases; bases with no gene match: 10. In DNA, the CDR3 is TGTGCCAGCAACTCCCGGGACAGGGGTATGCAGCCCCAGCATTTT. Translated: CASNSRDRGMQPQHF.

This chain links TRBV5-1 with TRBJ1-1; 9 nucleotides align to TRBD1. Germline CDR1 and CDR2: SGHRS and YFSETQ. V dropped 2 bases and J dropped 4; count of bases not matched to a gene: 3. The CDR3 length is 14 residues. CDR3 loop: CASSLTGGGTEAFF. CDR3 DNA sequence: TGCGCCAGCAGCTTAACAGGGGGCGGCACTGAAGCTTTCTTT. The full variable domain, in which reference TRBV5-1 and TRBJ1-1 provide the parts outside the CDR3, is KAGVTQTPRYLIKTRGQQVTLSCSPISGHRSVSWYQQTPGQGLQFLFEYFSETQRNKGNFPGRFSGRQFSNSRSEMNVSTLELGDSALYLCASSLTGGGTEAFFGQGTRLTVV.

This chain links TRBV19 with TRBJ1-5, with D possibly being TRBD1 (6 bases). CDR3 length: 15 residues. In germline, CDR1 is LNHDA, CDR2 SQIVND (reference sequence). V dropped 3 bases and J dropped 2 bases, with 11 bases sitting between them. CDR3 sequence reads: CASSIGGQRNQPQHF. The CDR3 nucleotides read TGTGCCAGTAGTATCGGGGGGCAGCGCAATCAGCCCCAGCATTTT.

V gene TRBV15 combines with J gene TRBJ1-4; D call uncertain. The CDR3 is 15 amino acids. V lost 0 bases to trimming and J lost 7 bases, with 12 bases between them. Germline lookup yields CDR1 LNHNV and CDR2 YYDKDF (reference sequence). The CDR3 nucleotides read TGTGCCACCAGCAGAGATTGGGGTTGGTCTGAAAAACTGTTTTTT. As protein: CATSRDWGWSEKLFF.

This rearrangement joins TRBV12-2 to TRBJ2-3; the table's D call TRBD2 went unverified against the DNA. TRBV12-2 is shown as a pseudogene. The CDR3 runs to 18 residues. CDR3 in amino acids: CASRRIPGLAWDTDTQYF. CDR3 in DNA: TGTGCAAGTCGCCGGATTCCGGGACTAGCTTGGGACACAGATACGCAGTATTTT.

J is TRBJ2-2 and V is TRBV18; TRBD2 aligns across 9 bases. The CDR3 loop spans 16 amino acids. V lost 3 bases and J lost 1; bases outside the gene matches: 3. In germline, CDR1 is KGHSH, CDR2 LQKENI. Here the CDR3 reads CASSPKLAGNTGELFF. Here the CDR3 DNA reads TGTGCCAGCTCACCCAAACTAGCGGGGAACACCGGGGAGCTGTTTTTT.